These 18 T cell receptor beta chains were all obtained from the same sample, sequenced in a study of T cells in Graves' hyperthyroidism and ophthalmopathy. Regions amplified from RNA transcripts were the TCR beta CDR3 regions. First-round RT-PCR with HTBI primers amplified the TCR CDR3 region. TCRdb used MiXCR to reprocess the multiplex PCR reads, holding one entry per CDR3 protein. Found here are around 800,000 distinct CDR3 sequences, 38% of them singletons; the top ten hold around 10%. The sequenced material came from blood. These receptors came from a man aged 18 to 30 with Graves' hyperthyroidism.

The gene calls are TRBV5-1 and TRBJ2-6; D is unclear. The germline gives CDR1 SGHRS, CDR2 YFSETQ. CDR3 size: 16 residues. Trimming shortened V by 0 bases and J by 0 bases, and 7 bases separated the two germline ends. The CDR3 sequence: CASSLEPTSGANVLTF. CDR3 sequence (DNA): TGCGCCAGCAGCTTGGAACCGACCTCTGGGGCCAACGTCCTGACTTTC.

This rearrangement joins TRBV25-1 to TRBJ2-7, with 7 bases identical to TRBD2. The trim removed 7 bases at V and 7 bases at J, leaving 10 bases unmatched. The length of the CDR3 is 13 residues. Germline CDR1 is MGHDK and CDR2 is SYGVNS. DNA for the CDR3: TGTGCCAGCAATCCGGGAGCGGGGAATGAGCAGTACTTC. Its protein is CASNPGAGNEQYF.

This clonotype was seen a handful of times. This rearrangement joins TRBV2 to TRBJ2-3; D is perhaps TRBD2 (6 bases). Looked up from germline, CDR1 is SNHLY and CDR2 is FYNNEI. The CDR3 is 15 residues long. V lost 6 bases to trimming and J lost 5 bases, with 18 bases between them. DNA of the CDR3: TGTGCCAGCAGGCCAACTAGCACCCCCGGAGATACGCAGTATTTT. Its translation: CASRPTSTPGDTQYF.

Only a few counts were recorded for this clonotype. The J gene is TRBJ2-7, the V gene TRBV7-9, with D uncertain. This CDR3 has 15 residues. V dropped 5 bases and J dropped 0 bases, with 14 bases sitting between them. Germline V gene data show CDR1 as SEHNR and CDR2 as FQNEAQ (reference sequence). CDR3 coding DNA: TGTGCCAGCAGCCCCGTTGGAAGGAGCTCCTACGAGCAGTACTTC. Translated: CASSPVGRSSYEQYF.

This chain connects TRBV19 to TRBJ1-5; 7 nucleotides match TRBD1. V lost 0 bases and J lost 8; bases outside the gene matches: 7. The CDR3 runs 15 residues. Germline V CDR1 and CDR2: LNHDA, SQIVND (reference sequence). The CDR3: CASSIDSRGREPQHF. The CDR3 DNA follows: TGTGCCAGTAGTATAGATTCCAGGGGGAGAGAGCCCCAGCATTTT. Based on the CDR3 plus reference TRBV19 and TRBJ1-5, the full variable domain is DGGITQSPKYLFRKEGQNVTLSCEQNLNHDAMYWYRQDPGQGLRLIYYSQIVNDFQKGDIAEGYSVSREKKESFPLTVTSAQKNPTAFYLCASSIDSRGREPQHFGDGTRLSIL.

This clonotype turned up a few times. This chain joins TRBV10-3 and TRBJ1-3, with TRBD1 identical over 7 bases. The CDR3 length is 17 residues. Per the germline V gene, CDR1 is ENHRY and CDR2 is SYGVKD. The V segment lost 4 bases and the J segment 8 bases; nucleotides outside the gene matches: 17. CDR3 nucleotide sequence: TGTGCCATCAGTGTAATAGACAGGGTTTCTGCATTGGACACCATATATTTT. Protein sequence: CAISVIDRVSALDTIYF.

Points on this clonotype: This likely comes from a read error, as the CDR3 has no conserved phenylalanine or tryptophan at its end. CDR3 DNA sequence: TGTGCCAGCAGCCCGGGACAGGTCTATAATTCACCCCTCCACCTT. Translating it yields CASSPGQVYNSPLHL. The chain couples TRBV7-9 to TRBJ1-6; 8 bases map to TRBD1. CDR1 and CDR2 from the germline V gene are SEHNR and FQNEAQ (reference sequence). The CDR3 length is 15 residues. The V and J ends lost 5 bases and 3 bases, in that order; junction bases with no gene match: 3.

A few counts support this clonotype. The J gene is TRBJ2-7, the V gene TRBV7-3, with 9 nucleotides matching TRBD2. The V gene's germline CDR1 is SGHTA and CDR2 FQGTGA. The CDR3 spans 15 residues. J lost 3 bases, V lost 5 bases, and 8 bases had no gene match. CDR3 residues: CASSLLAGALYEQYF. In DNA form, the CDR3 reads TGTGCCAGCAGCCTTTTAGCGGGAGCCCTCTACGAGCAGTACTTC.

J is TRBJ1-3 and V is TRBV4-1; a possible D gene is TRBD1 (6 bases). The CDR3 length is 14 residues. Trimming removed 0 bases at V and 8 bases at J, with 11 bases between. Germline V gene sequence: CDR1 MGHRA, CDR2 YSYEKL. The CDR3 region is CASSQDARGDTIYF. The CDR3 DNA follows: TGCGCCAGCAGCCAAGACGCCAGGGGAGACACCATATATTTT.

This clonotype turned up a few times. The chain combines TRBV2 with TRBJ2-2; perhaps D is TRBD1 or TRBD2 (6 bases each). CDR3 length equals 15 residues. Germline CDR1 reads SNHLY; CDR2 reads FYNNEI. V lost 7 bases, J lost 5 bases, and 17 bases lay in between. In DNA form, the CDR3 reads TGTGCCAGCACCCCGTGGGGGGCGGATACCGGGGAGCTGTTTTTT. Translation: CASTPWGADTGELFF. The complete variable domain, with remaining parts taken from reference TRBV2 and TRBJ2-2, reads EPEVTQTPSHQVTQMGQEVILRCVPISNHLYFYWYRQILGQKVEFLVSFYNNEISEKSEIFDDQFSVERPDGSNFTLKIRSTKLEDSAMYFCASTPWGADTGELFFGEGSRLTVL.

This clonotype has more than one count but fewer than ten. The gene calls are TRBV7-3 and TRBJ1-5, with unresolved D. CDR3 length: 13 amino acids. The germline gives CDR1 SGHTA, CDR2 FQGTGA. Trimming took 5 bases from V and 6 from J, leaving 11 bases between them. This CDR3 is CASSTDPGQPQHF. The CDR3 DNA reads TGTGCCAGCAGCACCGACCCCGGTCAGCCCCAGCATTTT.

V and J are TRBV12-5 and TRBJ1-3; the D is unclear. The germline V and J ends were trimmed by 2 bases and 6 bases, with 8 bases remaining between them. The germline V gene encodes CDR1 LGHNT and CDR2 FRNRAP. This CDR3 region has 13 residues. CDR3 region: CASGLSVVNTIYF. CDR3 DNA sequence: TGTGCTAGTGGTTTGTCAGTGGTAAACACCATATATTTT.

There are many counts of this clonotype. The chain joins TRBV10-3 to TRBJ2-2, with 8 bases matching TRBD1. This CDR3 has 13 residues. Looked up from germline, CDR1 is ENHRY and CDR2 is SYGVKD. V was pared by 7 bases and J by 7 bases, with 5 bases of the junction left unmatched. CDR3 protein: CAIMAGGGGELFF. In DNA form, the CDR3 reads TGTGCCATCATGGCAGGGGGCGGCGGGGAGCTGTTTTTT.

In its sample, this clonotype was seen a few times. The V and J genes are TRBV7-9 and TRBJ1-1; maybe TRBD1 (6 bases). The germline CDR1 and CDR2 sequences are SEHNR and FQNEAQ (reference sequence). V was pared by 5 bases and J by 1 base, with 20 bases between. The CDR3 is made up of 17 amino acids. The CDR3 protein is CASSLGTSIVENTEAFF. As DNA, the CDR3 is TGTGCCAGCAGCCTGGGGACATCAATTGTGGAGAACACTGAAGCTTTCTTT.

V usage is TRBV9 and J usage is TRBJ2-7; tentative D call: TRBD2 (5 bases). V was pared by 3 bases and J by 5 bases, with 12 bases between. The CDR3 runs 13 residues. Germline assignment: CDR1 SGDLS and CDR2 YYNGEE. The CDR3 DNA reads TGTGCCAGCAGCGCCCAGGACGGGAACGAGCAGTACTTC. Its protein is CASSAQDGNEQYF.

This clonotype was picked up a small number of times. This rearrangement joins TRBV6-1 to TRBJ1-6, with 7 positions matching TRBD1. J was trimmed by 9 bases and V by 5 bases; bases with no gene match: 7. In germline, CDR1 is MNHNS, CDR2 SASEGT. The CDR3 is 14 amino acids. The chain's CDR3 is CASSYGQDGSPLHF. The CDR3 nucleotides read TGTGCCAGCAGTTACGGACAGGACGGTTCACCCCTCCACTTT.

This clonotype was picked up many times. J is TRBJ1-1 and V is TRBV10-3; the D gene is possibly TRBD1 (6 bases). The CDR3 is 13 amino acids. Trimming cost V 6 bases and J 1 base, with 9 bases left between them. Looked up from germline, CDR1 is ENHRY and CDR2 is SYGVKD. CDR3: CAISRQENTEAFF. In nucleotides, the CDR3 is TGTGCCATCAGCCGACAGGAGAACACTGAAGCTTTCTTT.

Turning to this clonotype: Germline is not matched at one junction end, which may reflect a read error. The chain combines TRBV10-3 with TRBJ1-2; 8 nucleotides match TRBD1. The CDR3 is 14 amino acids. The germline V gene has CDR1 ENHRY and CDR2 SYGVKD. The CDR3 loop reads CAINADREQYGYTF. CDR3 bases: TGTGCCATCAACGCGGACAGGGAGCAGTATGGCTACACCTTT.